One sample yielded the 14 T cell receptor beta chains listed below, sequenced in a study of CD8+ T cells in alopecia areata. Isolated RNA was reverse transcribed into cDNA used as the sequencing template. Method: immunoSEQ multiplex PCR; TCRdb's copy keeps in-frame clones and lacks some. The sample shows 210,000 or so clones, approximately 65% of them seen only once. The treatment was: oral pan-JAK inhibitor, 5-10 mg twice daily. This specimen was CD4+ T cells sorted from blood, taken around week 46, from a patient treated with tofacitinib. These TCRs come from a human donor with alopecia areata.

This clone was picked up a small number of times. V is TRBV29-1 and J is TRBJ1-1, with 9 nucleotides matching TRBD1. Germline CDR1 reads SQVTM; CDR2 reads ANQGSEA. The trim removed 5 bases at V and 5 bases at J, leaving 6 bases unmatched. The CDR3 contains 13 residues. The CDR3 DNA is TGCAGCGTTTTCGTACAGGGGGCGACTGAAGCTTTCTTT. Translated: CSVFVQGATEAFF.

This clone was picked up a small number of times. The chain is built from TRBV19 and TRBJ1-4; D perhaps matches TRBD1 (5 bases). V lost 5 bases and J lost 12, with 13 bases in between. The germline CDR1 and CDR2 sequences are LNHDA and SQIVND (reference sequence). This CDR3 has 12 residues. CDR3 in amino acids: CASSHPREELFF. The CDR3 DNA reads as TGTGCCAGTAGTCACCCCAGGGAAGAACTGTTTTTT.

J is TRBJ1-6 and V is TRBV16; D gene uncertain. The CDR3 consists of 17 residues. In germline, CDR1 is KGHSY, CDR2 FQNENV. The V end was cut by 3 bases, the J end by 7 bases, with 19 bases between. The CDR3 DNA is TGTGCCAGCAGCCACCCCGCCTACGGGTCCGGGAATTCACCCCTCCACTTT. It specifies CASSHPAYGSGNSPLHF.

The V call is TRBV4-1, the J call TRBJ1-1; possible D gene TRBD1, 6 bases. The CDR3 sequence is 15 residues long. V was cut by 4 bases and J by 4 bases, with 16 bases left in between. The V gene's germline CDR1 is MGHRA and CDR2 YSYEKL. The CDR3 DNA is TGCGCCAGCAGCCTACGACAGGATCGGGTCACTGAAGCTTTCTTT. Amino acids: CASSLRQDRVTEAFF.

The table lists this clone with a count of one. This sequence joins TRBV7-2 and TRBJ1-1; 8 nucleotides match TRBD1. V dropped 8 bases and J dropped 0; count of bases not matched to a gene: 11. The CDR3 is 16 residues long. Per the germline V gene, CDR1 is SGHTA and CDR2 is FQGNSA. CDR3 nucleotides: TGTGCCAGCGCGTCCGGGACAGGAATTTTGAACACTGAAGCTTTCTTT. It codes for CASASGTGILNTEAFF.

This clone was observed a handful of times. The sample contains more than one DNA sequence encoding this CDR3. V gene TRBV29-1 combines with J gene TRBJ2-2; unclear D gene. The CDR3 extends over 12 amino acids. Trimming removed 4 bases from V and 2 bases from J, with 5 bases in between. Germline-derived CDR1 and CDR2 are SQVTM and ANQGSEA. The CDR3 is CSVGPNTGELFF. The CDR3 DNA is TGCAGCGTTGGACCCAACACCGGGGAGCTGTTTTTT.

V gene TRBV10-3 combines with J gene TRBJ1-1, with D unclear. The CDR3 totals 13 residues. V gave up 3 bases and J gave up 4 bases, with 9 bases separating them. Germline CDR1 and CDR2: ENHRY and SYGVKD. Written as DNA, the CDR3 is TGTGCCATCAGTGATACAGCAGGCACTGAAGCTTTCTTT. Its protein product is CAISDTAGTEAFF.

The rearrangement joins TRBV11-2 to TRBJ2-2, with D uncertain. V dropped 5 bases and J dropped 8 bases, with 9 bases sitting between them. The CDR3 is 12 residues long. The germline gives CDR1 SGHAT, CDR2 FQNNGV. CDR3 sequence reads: CASSLPGGELFF. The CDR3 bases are TGTGCCAGCAGCCTTCCTGGGGGGGAGCTGTTTTTT.

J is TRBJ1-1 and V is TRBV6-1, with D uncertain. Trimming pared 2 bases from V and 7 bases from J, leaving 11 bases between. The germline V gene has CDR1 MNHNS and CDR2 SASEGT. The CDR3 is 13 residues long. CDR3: CASSERSRDEAFF. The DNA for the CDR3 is TGTGCCAGCAGTGAAAGGTCAAGGGATGAAGCTTTCTTT.

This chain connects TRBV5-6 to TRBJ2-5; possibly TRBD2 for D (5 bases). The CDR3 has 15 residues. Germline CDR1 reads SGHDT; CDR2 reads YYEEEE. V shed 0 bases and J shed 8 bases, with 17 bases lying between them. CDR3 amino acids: CASSLALDGGETQYF. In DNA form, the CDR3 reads TGTGCCAGCAGCTTGGCCCTCGACGGAGGCGAAACCCAGTACTTC.

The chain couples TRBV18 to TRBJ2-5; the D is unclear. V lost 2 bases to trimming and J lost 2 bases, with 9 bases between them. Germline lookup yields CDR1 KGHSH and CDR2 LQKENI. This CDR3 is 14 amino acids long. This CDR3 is CASSPWNQQETQYF. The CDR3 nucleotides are TGTGCCAGCTCACCATGGAACCAACAAGAGACCCAGTACTTC. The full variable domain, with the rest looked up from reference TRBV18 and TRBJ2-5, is NAGVMQNPRHLVRRRGQEARLRCSPMKGHSHVYWYRQLPEEGLKFMVYLQKENIIDESGMPKERFSAEFPKEGPSILRIQQVVRGDSAAYFCASSPWNQQETQYFGPGTRLLVL.

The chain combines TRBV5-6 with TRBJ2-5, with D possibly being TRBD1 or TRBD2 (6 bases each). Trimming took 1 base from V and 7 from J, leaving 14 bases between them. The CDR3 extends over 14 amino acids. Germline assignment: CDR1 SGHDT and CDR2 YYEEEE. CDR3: CASSLFAEGGTQYF. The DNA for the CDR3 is TGTGCCAGCAGCTTGTTTGCGGAGGGGGGGACCCAGTACTTC. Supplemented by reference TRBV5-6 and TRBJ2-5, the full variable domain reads DAGVTQSPTHLIKTRGQQVTLRCSPKSGHDTVSWYQQALGQGPQFIFQYYEEEERQRGNFPDRFSGHQFPNYSSELNVNALLLGDSALYLCASSLFAEGGTQYFGPGTRLLVL.

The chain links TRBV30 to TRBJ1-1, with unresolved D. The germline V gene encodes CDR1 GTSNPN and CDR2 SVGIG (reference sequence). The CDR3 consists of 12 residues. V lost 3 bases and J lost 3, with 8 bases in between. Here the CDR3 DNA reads TGTGCCTGGAGCCATGTGGACACTGAAGCTTTCTTT. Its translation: CAWSHVDTEAFF.

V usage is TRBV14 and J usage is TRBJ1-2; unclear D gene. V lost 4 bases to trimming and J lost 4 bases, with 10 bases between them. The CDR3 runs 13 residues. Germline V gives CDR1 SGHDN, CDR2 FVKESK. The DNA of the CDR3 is TGTGCCAGCAGCCCCACACATCCCTATGGCTACACCTTC. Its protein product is CASSPTHPYGYTF.